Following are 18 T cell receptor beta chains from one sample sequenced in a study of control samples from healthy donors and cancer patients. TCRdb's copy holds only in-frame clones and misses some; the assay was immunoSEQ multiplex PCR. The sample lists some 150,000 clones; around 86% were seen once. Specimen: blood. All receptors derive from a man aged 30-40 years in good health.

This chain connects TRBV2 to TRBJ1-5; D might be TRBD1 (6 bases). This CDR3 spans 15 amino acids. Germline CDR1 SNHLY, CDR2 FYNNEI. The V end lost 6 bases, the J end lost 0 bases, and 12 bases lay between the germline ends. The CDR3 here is CASRWGASSNQPQHF. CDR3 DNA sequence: TGTGCCAGCAGGTGGGGGGCTAGTAGCAATCAGCCCCAGCATTTT.

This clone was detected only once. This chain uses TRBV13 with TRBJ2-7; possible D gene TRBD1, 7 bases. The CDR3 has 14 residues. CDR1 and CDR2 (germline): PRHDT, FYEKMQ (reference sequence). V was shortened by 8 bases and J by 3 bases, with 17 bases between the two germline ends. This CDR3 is CASRSGGSGYEQYF. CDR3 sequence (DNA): TGTGCCAGCCGCTCAGGGGGGTCGGGCTACGAGCAGTACTTC.

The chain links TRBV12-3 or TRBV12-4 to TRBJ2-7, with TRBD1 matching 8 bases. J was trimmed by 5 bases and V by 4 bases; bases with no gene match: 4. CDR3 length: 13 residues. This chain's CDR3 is CASSSTGEDEQYF. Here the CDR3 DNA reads TGTGCCAGCAGTTCGACAGGGGAGGACGAGCAGTACTTC.

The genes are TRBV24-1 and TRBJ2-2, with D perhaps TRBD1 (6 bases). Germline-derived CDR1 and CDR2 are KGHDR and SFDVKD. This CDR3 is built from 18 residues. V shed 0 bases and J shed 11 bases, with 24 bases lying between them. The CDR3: CATSDLSPLRGYPGELFF. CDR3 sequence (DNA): TGTGCCACCAGTGATTTGAGTCCCCTCAGGGGCTACCCAGGCGAGCTGTTTTTT.

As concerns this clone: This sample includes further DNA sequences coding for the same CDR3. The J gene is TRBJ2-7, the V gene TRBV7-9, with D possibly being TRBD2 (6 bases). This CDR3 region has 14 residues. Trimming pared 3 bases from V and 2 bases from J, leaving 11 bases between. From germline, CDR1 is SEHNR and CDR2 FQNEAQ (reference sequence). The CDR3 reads CASSFGGATYEQYF. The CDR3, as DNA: TGTGCCAGCAGCTTCGGGGGTGCTACCTACGAGCAGTACTTC.

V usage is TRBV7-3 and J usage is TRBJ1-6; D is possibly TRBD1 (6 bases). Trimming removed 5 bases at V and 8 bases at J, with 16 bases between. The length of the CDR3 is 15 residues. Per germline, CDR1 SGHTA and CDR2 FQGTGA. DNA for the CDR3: TGTGCCAGCAGCCCCGCCGGGGGCCGGGATTCACCCCTCCACTTT. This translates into CASSPAGGRDSPLHF.

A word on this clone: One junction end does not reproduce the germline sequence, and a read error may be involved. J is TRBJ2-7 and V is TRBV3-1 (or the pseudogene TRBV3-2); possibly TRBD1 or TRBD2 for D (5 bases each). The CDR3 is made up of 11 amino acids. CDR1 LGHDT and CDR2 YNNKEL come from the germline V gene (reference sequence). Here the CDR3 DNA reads TGTGCCAGCAGCCTCTTCGGGACCCAAGTCTTC. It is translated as CASSLFGTQVF.

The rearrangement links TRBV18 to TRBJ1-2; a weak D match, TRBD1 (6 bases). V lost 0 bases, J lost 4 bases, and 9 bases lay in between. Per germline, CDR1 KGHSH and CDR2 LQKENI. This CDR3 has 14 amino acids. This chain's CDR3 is CASSPPGAIYGYTF. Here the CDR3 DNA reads TGTGCCAGCTCACCACCGGGGGCGATCTATGGCTACACCTTC.

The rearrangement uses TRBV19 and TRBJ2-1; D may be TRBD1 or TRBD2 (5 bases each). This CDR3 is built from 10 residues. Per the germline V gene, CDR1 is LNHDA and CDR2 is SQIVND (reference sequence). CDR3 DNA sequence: TGTGCTTCGGGACCCAATGAGCAGTTCTTC. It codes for CASGPNEQFF. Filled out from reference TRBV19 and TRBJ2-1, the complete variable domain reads DGGITQSPKYLFRKEGQNVTLSCEQNLNHDAMYWYRQDPGQGLRLIYYSQIVNDFQKGDIAEGYSVSREKKESFPLTVTSAQKNPTAFYLCASGPNEQFFGPGTRLTVL.

The CDR3 sequence is CASSTPGLASTDTQYF. The CDR3 DNA reads as TGTGCCAGCAGCACCCCGGGACTAGCGTCGACAGATACGCAGTATTTT. The chain employs TRBV21-1 and TRBJ2-3; the tabulated D call, TRBD2, remains unverified against the DNA. TRBV21-1 is flagged as a pseudogene. The CDR3 has 16 amino acids.

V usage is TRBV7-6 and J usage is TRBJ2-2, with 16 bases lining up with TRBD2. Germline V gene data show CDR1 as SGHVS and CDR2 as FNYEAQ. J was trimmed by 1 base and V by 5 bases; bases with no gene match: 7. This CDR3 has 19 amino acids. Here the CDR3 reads CASSPAGLAGGRNTGELFF. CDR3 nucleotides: TGTGCCAGCAGCCCGGCGGGACTAGCGGGGGGGCGGAACACCGGGGAGCTGTTTTTT.

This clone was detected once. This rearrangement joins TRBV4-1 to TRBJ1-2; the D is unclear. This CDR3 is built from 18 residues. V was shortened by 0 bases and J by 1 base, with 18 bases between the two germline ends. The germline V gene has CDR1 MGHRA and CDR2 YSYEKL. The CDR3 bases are TGCGCCAGCAGCCAAGATCGGAGGAGTAAGGGAAATAACTATGGCTACACCTTC. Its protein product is CASSQDRRSKGNNYGYTF.

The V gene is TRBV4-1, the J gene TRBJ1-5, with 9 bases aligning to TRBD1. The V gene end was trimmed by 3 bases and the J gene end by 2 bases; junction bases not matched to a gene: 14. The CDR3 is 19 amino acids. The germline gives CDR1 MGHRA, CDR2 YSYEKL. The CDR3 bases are TGCGCCAGCAGCCAGTCTGACAGGGGGGGGTCGGCGGGCAATCAGCCCCAGCATTTT. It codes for CASSQSDRGGSAGNQPQHF.

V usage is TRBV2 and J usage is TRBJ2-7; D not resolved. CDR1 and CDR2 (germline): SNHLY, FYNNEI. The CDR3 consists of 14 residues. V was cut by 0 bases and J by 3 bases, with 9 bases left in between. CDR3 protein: CASSEALGIYEQYF. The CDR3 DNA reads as TGTGCCAGCAGTGAAGCGTTGGGGATCTACGAGCAGTACTTC.

CDR3 sequence (DNA): TGTGCCAGCAGCGGAGATATGAGCACGGATGAAAAACTGTTTTTT. The encoded protein is CASSGDMSTDEKLFF. The J gene is TRBJ1-4, the V gene TRBV9; D ambiguous. V was pared by 3 bases and J by 6 bases, with 15 bases between. Per germline, CDR1 SGDLS and CDR2 YYNGEE. This CDR3 comprises 15 residues.

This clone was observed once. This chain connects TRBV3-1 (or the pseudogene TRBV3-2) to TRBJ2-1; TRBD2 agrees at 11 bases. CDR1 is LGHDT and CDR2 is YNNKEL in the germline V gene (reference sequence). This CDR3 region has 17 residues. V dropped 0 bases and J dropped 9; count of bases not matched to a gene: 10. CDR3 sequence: CASSQDRGSGRDGEQFF. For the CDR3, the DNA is TGTGCCAGCAGCCAAGATCGGGGTAGCGGGAGGGACGGTGAGCAGTTCTTC.

This CDR3 reads CASCRTDYEQYF. Written as DNA, the CDR3 is TGTGCCAGTTGCAGGACAGACTACGAGCAGTACTTC. The chain recombines TRBV12-3 or TRBV12-4 with TRBJ2-7, with D possibly matching TRBD1 (6 bases). This CDR3 is 12 amino acids long. V dropped 9 bases and J dropped 3 bases, with 12 bases sitting between them.

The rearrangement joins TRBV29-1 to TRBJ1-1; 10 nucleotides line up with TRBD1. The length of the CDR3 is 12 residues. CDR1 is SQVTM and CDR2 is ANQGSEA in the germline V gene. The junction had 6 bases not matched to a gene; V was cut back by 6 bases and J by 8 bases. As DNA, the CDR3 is TGCAGCGTCGTGGACAGGGGGAGCGAAGCTTTCTTT. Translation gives CSVVDRGSEAFF.